The clone carrying this T cell receptor beta chain was picked up a small number of times. Its specificity is not known. The library was made from cDNA and included unique molecular identifiers. Roughly 510,000 cDNA molecules were recovered from an input of 1 to 10 million T cells. Each CDR3 protein gets one entry after TCRdb re-called the PCR reads with MiXCR. The sample includes approximately 770,000 distinct CDR3 sequences, 35% to 55% of them seen just once. This entry comes from a study of post-analysis software for immune sequencing data. Notes on the study in general: Under F measure analysis, samples from one preparation batch co-clustered strongly. There was significantly lower normalized Chao1 diversity in multiple sclerosis patients than in controls. In patients, about five TRBV segments were more frequent than in controls, with TRBV5-6, TRBV5-1 and TRBV20-1 among them.

This CDR3 is 15 amino acids long. The germline V and J ends were trimmed by 0 bases and 10 bases, with 19 bases remaining between them. In germline, CDR1 is MNHEY, CDR2 SMNVEV (reference sequence). The sequence was collected from a girl under 18 with multiple sclerosis. The sequenced sample was blood. The chain combines TRBV27 with TRBJ2-7; the D is unclear. CDR3 loop: CASSLSGQAQEAQYF. CDR3 in DNA: TGTGCCAGCAGTTTATCGGGCCAGGCCCAAGAGGCCCAGTACTTC.